Presented here are 19 T cell receptor beta chains from one specimen sequenced in a study of identical twins. TCRdb redid the calling of the 5' RACE reads with MiXCR, one entry per CDR3 protein. The sample has approximately 220,000 distinct CDR3 sequences, about 7.5% seen once. The sample was also linked to a second study, of yellow fever vaccine responses in identical twins.

The sequenced sample was memory (CD45RO+) T cells sorted from blood. Receptors originate from a woman under 30 in good health.

This clonotype was observed a few times. V gene TRBV20-1 combines with J gene TRBJ2-7, with D possibly being TRBD2 (6 bases). Trimming removed 5 bases at V and 0 bases at J, with 11 bases between. Germline CDR1 DFQATT, CDR2 SNEGSKA (reference sequence). This CDR3 has 13 amino acids. For the CDR3, the DNA is TGCAGTGCTCGCGGGGTGAGCTCCTACGAGCAGTACTTC. It encodes CSARGVSSYEQYF.

Ten or more counts support this clonotype. The V call is TRBV27, the J call TRBJ2-1; D possibly corresponds to TRBD2 (6 bases). Germline CDR1 reads MNHEY; CDR2 reads SMNVEV (reference sequence). Trimming stripped 6 bases from V and 14 bases from J, with 17 bases between. The CDR3 extends over 12 amino acids. The CDR3 nucleotides read TGTGCCAGCAGCTCAATATTGTCGGGGGAGTTCTTC. Protein sequence: CASSSILSGEFF.

This clonotype has more than one count but fewer than ten. The chain couples TRBV10-3 to TRBJ2-1; D ambiguous. The germline V and J ends were trimmed by 3 bases and 0 bases, with 9 bases remaining between them. The CDR3 has 15 amino acids. Germline CDR1 and CDR2: ENHRY and SYGVKD. Here the CDR3 DNA reads TGTGCCATCAGTGACCCGCGGTACTCCTACAATGAGCAGTTCTTC. Amino acids: CAISDPRYSYNEQFF.

This clonotype was detected a few times. The chain has TRBV4-1 and TRBJ2-7, with a tentative D call TRBD1 (6 bases). This CDR3 contains 18 residues. Germline CDR1 reads MGHRA; CDR2 reads YSYEKL. V lost 4 bases and J lost 1, with 23 bases in between. The CDR3, as DNA: TGCGCCAGCAGCCTGACCCACGTTACAGGGACCGCGTCCTACGAGCAGTACTTC. Translating it yields CASSLTHVTGTASYEQYF.

The gene calls are TRBV11-2 and TRBJ2-5, with a tentative D call TRBD2 (5 bases). The germline V gene has CDR1 SGHAT and CDR2 FQNNGV. With 4 bases removed from V and 7 bases from J, the gap between germline ends came to 10 bases. The CDR3 spans 12 residues. This CDR3 is CASSSGMGTQYF. For the CDR3, the DNA is TGTGCCAGCAGCTCGGGGATGGGGACCCAGTACTTC.

The table lists this clonotype with many counts. The chain is built from TRBV11-2 and TRBJ2-7; 7 bases fit TRBD2. CDR3 length equals 16 residues. CDR1 and CDR2 (germline): SGHAT, FQNNGV. V shed 0 bases and J 1 base; nucleotides not matched to a gene: 6. The CDR3 sequence: CASSLEPSGLSYEQYF. The CDR3 DNA reads TGTGCCAGCAGCTTAGAACCTAGCGGACTTTCCTACGAGCAGTACTTC.

In its sample, this clonotype was seen a few times. The chain carries TRBV6-4 and TRBJ2-2, with D tentatively TRBD1 (6 bases). The germline CDR1 and CDR2 sequences are MRHNA and SNTAGT. The CDR3 consists of 15 residues. Trimming shortened V by 5 bases and J by 1 base, and 11 bases separated the two germline ends. The CDR3 DNA reads TGTGCCAGCAGTAAGGACAGCCTGAACACCGGGGAGCTGTTTTTT. This sequence encodes CASSKDSLNTGELFF.

Only a few counts were recorded for this clonotype. This chain connects TRBV6-2 or TRBV6-3 to TRBJ2-5; D is unresolved. Germline assignment: CDR1 MNHEY and CDR2 SVGEGT. V was cut by 6 bases and J by 5 bases, with 25 bases left in between. There are 17 residues in the CDR3. For the CDR3, the DNA is TGTGCCAGCAGCCATCGCCCTATCGCCGGTCGACGGGAGACCCAGTACTTC. This gives the protein CASSHRPIAGRRETQYF.

The gene calls are TRBV11-3 and TRBJ2-6; D may be TRBD1 or TRBD2 (5 bases each). V gave up 1 base and J gave up 2 bases, with 6 bases separating them. The germline V gene has CDR1 SGHNT and CDR2 YENEEA. The CDR3 is made up of 15 amino acids. The CDR3 sequence: CASSLGGTGANVLTF. CDR3 nucleotides: TGTGCCAGCAGCTTAGGGGGGACTGGGGCCAACGTCCTGACTTTC.

V is TRBV7-9 and J is TRBJ1-1, with D unclear. Trimming removed 0 bases at V and 4 bases at J, with 6 bases between. The germline CDR1 and CDR2 sequences are SEHNR and FQNEAQ (reference sequence). The CDR3 has 13 amino acids. The CDR3 DNA is TGTGCCAGCAGCTTAGCGCACGGCACTGAAGCTTTCTTT. This encodes CASSLAHGTEAFF.

The chain couples TRBV7-8 to TRBJ2-5; D is perhaps TRBD1 or TRBD2 (6 bases each). Trimming removed 5 bases from V and 5 bases from J, with 21 bases in between. The CDR3 sequence is 16 residues long. Germline V CDR1 and CDR2: SGHVS, FQNEAQ. Here the CDR3 reads CASSAQGRDREETQYF. CDR3 nucleotides: TGTGCCAGCAGCGCTCAGGGGCGGGATCGTGAGGAGACCCAGTACTTC.

The chain carries TRBV20-1 and TRBJ1-2, with a possible D match to TRBD1 (5 bases). Germline CDR1 reads DFQATT; CDR2 reads SNEGSKA (reference sequence). This CDR3 has 13 residues. V was cut by 4 bases and J by 2 bases, with 11 bases left in between. The chain's CDR3 is CSATGTANYGYTF. The CDR3 nucleotides read TGCAGTGCTACCGGGACTGCCAACTATGGCTACACCTTC.

There are many counts of this clonotype. V gene TRBV29-1 combines with J gene TRBJ2-2; D unclear. Germline V gives CDR1 SQVTM, CDR2 ANQGSEA. The CDR3 loop spans 12 amino acids. Trimming took 8 bases from V and 3 from J, leaving 10 bases between them. The CDR3 here is CSSRAHTGELFF. The CDR3, as DNA: TGCAGCAGCCGGGCCCACACCGGGGAGCTGTTTTTT.

Only a few counts were recorded for this clonotype. The chain is built from TRBV7-3 and TRBJ1-6; possible D gene TRBD1, 6 bases. V gave up 5 bases and J gave up 9 bases, with 14 bases separating them. The germline V gene encodes CDR1 SGHTA and CDR2 FQGTGA. This CDR3 spans 14 amino acids. CDR3 amino acids: CASSDETGSSPLHF. In DNA, the CDR3 is TGTGCCAGCAGCGACGAGACAGGCAGTTCACCCCTCCACTTT.

At least ten counts were recorded for this clonotype. The rearrangement joins TRBV5-1 to TRBJ2-3, with a possible D match to TRBD1 (6 bases). CDR1 is SGHRS and CDR2 is YFSETQ in the germline V gene. Trimming stripped 5 bases from V and 6 bases from J, with 16 bases between. The CDR3 extends over 14 amino acids. The CDR3 bases are TGCGCCAGCAGTTTTACCTCCACAGGGGATACGCAGTATTTT. It yields the protein CASSFTSTGDTQYF.

The table lists this clonotype with many counts. The rearrangement links TRBV7-2 to TRBJ2-1; perhaps D is TRBD1 or TRBD2 (5 bases each). V gave up 7 bases and J gave up 3 bases, with 13 bases separating them. The CDR3 has 14 residues. CDR1 is SGHTA, CDR2 FQGNSA, per germline. Here the CDR3 DNA reads TGTGCCAGCATACCGGGACGCCACTACAATGAGCAGTTCTTC. Amino acid sequence: CASIPGRHYNEQFF.

This clonotype has just a few counts. This chain uses TRBV6-2 or TRBV6-3 with TRBJ2-1; D ambiguous. V was pared by 2 bases and J by 2 bases, with 7 bases between. Germline assignment: CDR1 MNHEY and CDR2 SVGEGT. The CDR3 runs to 14 residues. CDR3 sequence (DNA): TGTGCCAGCAGTTACGAAACAACCTACAATGAGCAGTTCTTC. It encodes CASSYETTYNEQFF.

The V and J genes are TRBV30 and TRBJ1-2, with D perhaps TRBD1 (6 bases). This CDR3 has 13 amino acids. Germline lookup yields CDR1 GTSNPN and CDR2 SVGIG (reference sequence). V lost 0 bases to trimming and J lost 6 bases, with 11 bases between them. Written as DNA, the CDR3 is TGTGCCTGGAGTGTACAGGGAGAGAATGGCTACACCTTC. Protein sequence: CAWSVQGENGYTF.

The chain combines TRBV5-1 with TRBJ2-6; TRBD2 is a possible D gene (6 bases). The CDR3 runs 16 residues. V was pared by 7 bases and J by 0 bases, with 14 bases between. Germline CDR1 reads SGHRS; CDR2 reads YFSETQ. CDR3 sequence: CASGTEPSSGANVLTF. CDR3 DNA: TGCGCCAGCGGGACTGAACCTAGCTCTGGGGCCAACGTCCTGACTTTC.